Sequencing of this TCR beta chain was carried out in a study of blood T cells in healthy people across ages. Study overall: About one barcoded beta molecule per two T cells was the capture yield of template switching.

The count of this clonotype is one. Its antigen is not known. Samples each had at least 5.5 micrograms of total RNA extracted. A second PCR, run for roughly 6 to 11 cycles, used a sample-barcoded 5' primer plus a J-beta primer mix. TCRdb reprocessed the 5' RACE reads via MiXCR and lists one record per CDR3 protein. Found here are 1.4 million to 1.5 million distinct CDR3 sequences, 40% to 50% of them singletons; the top ten hold roughly 8.2%. Overall study findings and caveats: Estimates drawn from one million T cells were deemed to understate diversity. Because donor CMV status was unknown, expanded clonotype changes were possibly confounded.

The specimen sequenced was blood. The source of this sequence is a woman younger than 30 in good health.

The CDR3 bases are TGTGCCACCGACCGCAGGGGGGGATACAATGAGCAGTTCTTC. The encoded protein is CATDRRGGYNEQFF. The V call is TRBV28, the J call TRBJ2-1; D might be TRBD1 or TRBD2, each matching 7 bases. The CDR3 covers 14 residues. The germline V gene has CDR1 MDHEN and CDR2 SYDVKM. Trimming stripped 10 bases from V and 4 bases from J, with 17 bases between.